The rows below give T cell receptor beta chains drawn from one sample of a study of cytomegalovirus exposure and HLA in healthy donors. Data came from immunoSEQ multiplex PCR; TCRdb stores just in-frame clones and leaves some out. The data hold about 100,000 clones, with 60% to 80% observed a single time. The sample consisted of PBMCs. The receptors derive from a woman between 55 and 75 years old in good health and CMV-seropositive. The CDR3 runs from the conserved cysteine through the conserved F or W. D genes are given only for firm matches. Part of the rows lack a size; the others show once, few, many or a class for expanded clones.

clone_size	v_call	d_call	j_call	cdr3_aa	cdr3_nt
NA	TRBV7-9	NA	TRBJ1-1	CASSPLGGAFF	TGTGCCAGCAGCCCCCTAGGAGGAGCTTTCTTT
NA	TRBV15	NA	TRBJ1-5	CATSSDRQYYNQPQHF	TGTGCCACCAGCAGCGATAGACAGTACTACAATCAGCCCCAGCATTTT
few	TRBV7-9	NA	TRBJ1-4	CASSLKGGSEKLFF	TGTGCCAGCAGCTTAAAGGGGGGGTCTGAAAAACTGTTTTTT
many	TRBV4-2	TRBD1	TRBJ1-4	CASSQGQGNEKLFF	TGTGCCAGCAGCCAAGGACAGGGGAATGAAAAACTGTTTTTT
NA	TRBV2	TRBD1	TRBJ1-4	CASSQDRARNEKLFF	TGTGCCAGCAGCCAAGACAGGGCTCGCAATGAAAAACTGTTTTTT
few	TRBV2	TRBD2	TRBJ2-4	CASSDSGKGKNIQYF	TGTGCCAGCAGTGACAGCGGGAAGGGCAAAAACATTCAGTACTTC
NA	TRBV11-2	NA	TRBJ2-5	CASSLGASQETQYF	TGTGCCAGCAGCTTAGGGGCTTCCCAAGAGACCCAGTACTTC
few	TRBV6-4	NA	TRBJ1-3	CASSPGGSGNTIYF	TGTGCCAGCAGCCCCGGAGGGTCTGGAAACACCATATATTTT
NA	TRBV6-1	NA	TRBJ1-1	CASTDRWSGAFF	TGTGCCAGCACCGACAGGTGGAGTGGAGCTTTCTTT
NA	TRBV30	NA	TRBJ1-1	CAWTPGWPNTEAFF	TGTGCCTGGACACCGGGGTGGCCGAACACTGAAGCTTTCTTT
NA	TRBV6-1	TRBD1	TRBJ2-4	CASSEAGTADIAKNIQYF	TGTGCCAGCAGTGAAGCAGGGACAGCCGATATTGCCAAAAACATTCAGTACTTC